The sequence of this T cell receptor beta chain was determined in a study of blood T cell repertoires in COVID-19. In the authors' methods: The assay estimated nucleated cells by amplifying reference gene primers. Assay used: immunoSEQ multiplex PCR; TCRdb lists only in-frame clones, some missing. V, J and clone size are those of that table, while D and trimming were read from the DNA. The sample carries about 160,000 clones, under 90% recorded once. V lost 3 bases and J lost 3, with 14 bases in between. The CDR3 runs 15 residues. Germline V gene data show CDR1 as MNHEY and CDR2 as SVGAGI. The sequence was collected from a woman in her fifties or sixties who had recovered from COVID-19. Material: PBMCs or T cells enriched from blood (not recorded which). This sequence joins TRBV6-5 and TRBJ1-1; D is possibly TRBD1 (5 bases). Here the CDR3 reads CASSYSHGGDTEAFF. The CDR3 DNA reads TGTGCCAGCAGTTATTCGCATGGGGGGGACACTGAAGCTTTCTTT.